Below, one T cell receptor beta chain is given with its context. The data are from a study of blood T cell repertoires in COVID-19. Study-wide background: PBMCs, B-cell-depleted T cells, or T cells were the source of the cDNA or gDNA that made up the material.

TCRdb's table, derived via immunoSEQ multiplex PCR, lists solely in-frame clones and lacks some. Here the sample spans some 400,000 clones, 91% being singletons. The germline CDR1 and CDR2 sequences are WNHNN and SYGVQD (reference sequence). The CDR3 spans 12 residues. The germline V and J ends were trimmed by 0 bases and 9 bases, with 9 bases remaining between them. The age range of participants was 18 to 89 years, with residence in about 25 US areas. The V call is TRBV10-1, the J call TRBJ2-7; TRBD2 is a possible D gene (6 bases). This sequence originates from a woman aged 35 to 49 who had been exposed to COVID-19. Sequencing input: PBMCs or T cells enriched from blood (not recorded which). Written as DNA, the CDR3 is TGCGCCAGCAGTGAGTCGAAGGGAGGGCAGTACTTC. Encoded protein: CASSESKGGQYF.